Below, 20 T cell receptor beta chains from the same sample are listed, as sequenced in a study of metastatic and nonmetastatic thyroid tumors. Until they underwent thyroid surgery, no patient had received any treatment. MiXCR was used by TCRdb to re-call the PCR reads. The data show 15,000 to 19,000 clones, with roughly 4% seen just once and 23% held by the top ten. The specimen was tumor tissue. The receptors were sampled from a female donor with papillary thyroid cancer or a benign thyroid nodule (not recorded which). Some clones in this sample may be carry-over from other donors' samples.

This clone was recorded a few times. A read error may explain this, as a much larger clone is one base away. This chain joins TRBV6-2 or TRBV6-3 and TRBJ1-2; TRBD1 agrees at 7 bases. This CDR3 region has 13 residues. With V trimmed by 5 bases and J by 5 bases, 5 bases remained unmatched. Germline V gives CDR1 MNHEY, CDR2 SVGEGT. For the CDR3, the DNA is TGTGCCAGCAGTGCCACAGGGGAGTATGGCTACACCTTC. Translated: CASSATGEYGYTF.

This clone was observed many times. V usage is TRBV2 and J usage is TRBJ2-6, with 7 positions matching TRBD2. Germline-derived CDR1 and CDR2 are SNHLY and FYNNEI. The CDR3 has 18 residues. V lost 6 bases and J lost 1; bases outside the gene matches: 12. Here the CDR3 DNA reads TGTGCCAGCAGACCCGGGACTACCTCTCTATCTGGGGCCAACGTCCTGACTTTC. Encoded protein: CASRPGTTSLSGANVLTF.

This chain joins TRBV28 and TRBJ2-3; possibly TRBD2 for D (6 bases). Per the germline V gene, CDR1 is MDHEN and CDR2 is SYDVKM. Trimming took off 9 bases at V and 1 base at J, with 17 bases between the two ends. The CDR3 runs to 15 residues. The CDR3 DNA is TGTGCCAGTCGGGACTTCCTTGGGGGCACAGATACGCAGTATTTT. It is translated as CASRDFLGGTDTQYF.

The sample holds a few counts of this clone. The V and J genes are TRBV12-3 or TRBV12-4 and TRBJ1-6; D possibly corresponds to TRBD1 (5 bases). CDR3 length: 14 amino acids. V lost 7 bases and J lost 10, with 17 bases in between. The CDR3 spells CASTLGRGGSPLHF. CDR3 coding DNA: TGTGCCAGCACCCTGGGGAGGGGTGGATCACCCCTCCACTTT.

This clone has more than one count but fewer than ten. Since a much larger clone is just one base distant, this may be a read error. The chain combines TRBV2 with TRBJ1-2; D call uncertain. The length of the CDR3 is 13 residues. In germline, CDR1 is SNHLY, CDR2 FYNNEI. The DNA of the CDR3 is TGTGCCAGCATATTGGCCGGTAATCTGGGCAACGCCTTC. Its protein product is CASILAGNLGNAF.

The chain carries TRBV15 and TRBJ1-6; maybe TRBD1 (5 bases). Trimming shortened V by 0 bases and J by 10 bases, and 16 bases separated the two germline ends. Germline V gene lookup returns CDR1 LNHNV and CDR2 YYDKDF (reference sequence). The length of the CDR3 is 16 residues. Here the CDR3 reads CATSREGGSNPSPLHF. CDR3 coding DNA: TGTGCCACCAGCAGAGAGGGGGGGTCCAACCCCTCACCCCTCCACTTT. Combining the CDR3 with reference TRBV15 and TRBJ1-6 gives the whole variable domain DAMVIQNPRYQVTQFGKPVTLSCSQTLNHNVMYWYQQKSSQAPKLLFHYYDKDFNNEADTPDNFQSRRPNTSFCFLDIRSPGLGDTAMYLCATSREGGSNPSPLHFGNGTRLTVT.

Only a few counts were recorded for this clone. The rearrangement joins TRBV5-1 to TRBJ2-7; D ambiguous. CDR3 length: 12 amino acids. The V end lost 0 bases, the J end lost 6 bases, and 7 bases lay between the germline ends. Germline lookup yields CDR1 SGHRS and CDR2 YFSETQ. The CDR3 nucleotides read TGCGCCAGCAGCTTGGGTCCGGGCGAGCAGTACTTC. Protein: CASSLGPGEQYF.

By proportion, this clone is large. J is TRBJ1-1 and V is TRBV19; D is uncertain. Germline CDR1 reads LNHDA; CDR2 reads SQIVND (reference sequence). This CDR3 spans 13 amino acids. The ends were cut back, 5 bases at V and 5 bases at J, with 12 bases in the middle. CDR3 loop: CASSRRAITEAFF. The CDR3 region has the DNA TGTGCCAGTAGTCGCCGGGCTATAACTGAAGCTTTCTTT.

The chain links TRBV28 to TRBJ2-2; TRBD2 matches 8 bases. J lost 4 bases, V lost 6 bases, and 7 bases had no gene match. This CDR3 comprises 15 residues. Germline CDR1 and CDR2: MDHEN and SYDVKM. The CDR3 DNA reads TGTGCCAGCAGGAATAGCGGGATCCCCACCGGGGAGCTGTTTTTT. Protein sequence: CASRNSGIPTGELFF. The variable domain in full, completed from reference TRBV28 and TRBJ2-2, reads DVKVTQSSRYLVKRTGEKVFLECVQDMDHENMFWYRQDPGLGLRLIYFSYDVKMKEKGDIPEGYSVSREKKERFSLILESASTNQTSMYLCASRNSGIPTGELFFGEGSRLTVL.

This clone was counted many times. A much larger clone sits a single nucleotide away, making a read error possible. The chain employs TRBV28 and TRBJ2-1; the D gene could be TRBD1 or TRBD2 (5 bases each). V was cut by 8 bases and J by 0 bases, with 26 bases left in between. CDR3 length: 19 amino acids. Per germline, CDR1 MDHEN and CDR2 SYDVKM. The CDR3 DNA follows: TGTGCCAGCGGCCTAACCGTTCTCCGGGACGGAAGCTCCTACAATGAGCAGTTCTTC. Amino acid sequence: CASGLTVLRDGSSYNEQFF.

The chain recombines TRBV2 with TRBJ1-5; weak D call: TRBD1 (6 bases). The V gene lost 6 bases and the J gene lost 4 bases, with 13 bases spanning the gap. From germline, CDR1 is SNHLY and CDR2 FYNNEI. This CDR3 has 14 residues. CDR3 sequence reads: CASRRDMVNQPQHF. CDR3 nucleotide sequence: TGTGCCAGCAGACGGGACATGGTGAATCAGCCCCAGCATTTT. The variable domain in full, completed from reference TRBV2 and TRBJ1-5, reads EPEVTQTPSHQVTQMGQEVILRCVPISNHLYFYWYRQILGQKVEFLVSFYNNEISEKSEIFDDQFSVERPDGSNFTLKIRSTKLEDSAMYFCASRRDMVNQPQHFGDGTRLSIL.

This clone has ten or more counts. This chain connects TRBV6-1 to TRBJ1-6; D gene ambiguous. The ends were cut back, 7 bases at V and 7 bases at J, with 14 bases in the middle. The CDR3 contains 14 residues. CDR1 MNHNS and CDR2 SASEGT come from the germline V gene. The CDR3: CASTEGGYNSPLHF. CDR3 bases: TGTGCCAGCACCGAGGGAGGGTACAATTCACCCCTCCACTTT.

This chain joins TRBV6-5 and TRBJ2-2, with a tentative D call TRBD2 (6 bases). This CDR3 spans 14 amino acids. CDR1 is MNHEY, CDR2 SVGAGI, per germline. Trimming left V 3 bases short and J 3 bases short, with 8 bases between. CDR3 coding DNA: TGTGCCAGCAGTTATCAGCGGGACACCGGGGAGCTGTTTTTT. This encodes CASSYQRDTGELFF.

This clone was observed at least ten times. The chain recombines TRBV18 with TRBJ1-6; D is unresolved. Germline CDR1 and CDR2: KGHSH and LQKENI. CDR3 length: 16 residues. The V and J ends lost 4 bases and 7 bases respectively, with 17 bases between them. In nucleotides, the CDR3 is TGTGCCAGCTCACTCAGTCAAGCCGCGGGCAATTCACCCCTCCACTTT. Encoded protein: CASSLSQAAGNSPLHF. Using reference TRBV18 and TRBJ1-6 for the parts outside the CDR3, the full variable domain is NAGVMQNPRHLVRRRGQEARLRCSPMKGHSHVYWYRQLPEEGLKFMVYLQKENIIDESGMPKERFSAEFPKEGPSILRIQQVVRGDSAAYFCASSLSQAAGNSPLHFGNGTRLTVT.

V usage is TRBV6-1 and J usage is TRBJ2-6; D unclear. V was cut by 3 bases and J by 0 bases, with 9 bases left in between. There are 16 residues in the CDR3. In germline, CDR1 is MNHNS, CDR2 SASEGT. Here the CDR3 DNA reads TGTGCCAGCAGTGACAGGTACAGCTCTGGGGCCAACGTCCTGACTTTC. Its protein is CASSDRYSSGANVLTF.

This clone is categorized as medium-sized (0.01 to 0.1%). The V and J genes are TRBV28 and TRBJ1-1; the D is unclear. Germline V gene lookup returns CDR1 MDHEN and CDR2 SYDVKM. This CDR3 has 12 amino acids. The V end lost 3 bases, the J end lost 6 bases, and 8 bases lay between the germline ends. The CDR3 DNA reads TGTGCCAGCAGTTTGCGGGAGGCTGAAGCTTTCTTT. Its translation is CASSLREAEAFF. Full variable domain (remainder filled in from reference TRBV28 and TRBJ1-1): DVKVTQSSRYLVKRTGEKVFLECVQDMDHENMFWYRQDPGLGLRLIYFSYDVKMKEKGDIPEGYSVSREKKERFSLILESASTNQTSMYLCASSLREAEAFFGQGTRLTVV.

Only a few counts were recorded for this clone. J is TRBJ1-2 and V is TRBV28; 7 nucleotides line up with TRBD1. Germline assignment: CDR1 MDHEN and CDR2 SYDVKM. The length of the CDR3 is 11 residues. The J segment lost 12 bases and the V segment lost 5 bases, leaving 6 bases of the junction unmatched. The CDR3 protein is CASSLRQGHTF. The CDR3 nucleotides read TGTGCCAGCAGTCTCCGACAGGGCCACACCTTC.

This clone was recorded a few times. The CDR3 sequence is CASSDQYSGNTIYF. CDR3 nucleotide sequence: TGTGCCAGCAGTGATCAGTACTCTGGAAACACCATATATTTT. The chain combines TRBV7-8 with TRBJ1-3; no firm D call. This CDR3 is built from 14 residues. Trimming removed 6 bases at V and 0 bases at J, with 9 bases between. CDR1 is SGHVS and CDR2 is FQNEAQ in the germline V gene.

This clone was found many times. The chain uses TRBV6-2 or TRBV6-3 and TRBJ1-5; no definite D call. Trimming stripped 4 bases from V and 5 bases from J, with 6 bases between. Germline CDR1 is MNHEY and CDR2 is SVGEGT. This CDR3 spans 12 amino acids. The DNA for the CDR3 is TGTGCCAGCAGTTCCGTCGATCAGCCCCAGCATTTT. Amino acids: CASSSVDQPQHF.

In this sample, this clone turned up a few times. V usage is TRBV6-1 and J usage is TRBJ1-3; D remains unclear. Germline CDR1 and CDR2: MNHNS and SASEGT. The CDR3 runs 13 residues. Trimming took off 3 bases at V and 4 bases at J, with 7 bases between the two ends. The CDR3 region has the DNA TGTGCCAGCAGTGATGCATGGGGAAACACCATATATTTT. As protein: CASSDAWGNTIYF.